Presented here are 18 T cell receptor beta chains from one specimen sequenced in a study of CD4+ T cells in melanoma. Sequencing used immunoSEQ multiplex PCR; TCRdb keeps in-frame clones, though not all of them. Counted here are 15,000 to 20,000 clones, around 76% occurring once; the ten biggest clones make up roughly 12%. Sequenced: cells from a culture (not recorded whether cultured in vitro). These receptors originate from a human donor with melanoma.

This sequence joins TRBV18 and TRBJ1-2; D gene uncertain. Germline-derived CDR1 and CDR2 are KGHSH and LQKENI. V gave up 5 bases and J gave up 9 bases, with 19 bases separating them. CDR3 size: 14 residues. The CDR3: CASSIQTRSGSYTF. The CDR3 DNA reads TGTGCCAGCTCAATCCAAACCCGGTCGGGGAGCTACACCTTC.

The V and J genes are TRBV30 and TRBJ1-3; D is unresolved. The CDR3 contains 13 residues. Trimming removed 0 bases at V and 5 bases at J, with 8 bases between. The germline gives CDR1 GTSNPN, CDR2 SVGIG (reference sequence). The CDR3: CAWSVNGRNTIYF. CDR3 nucleotides: TGTGCCTGGAGTGTAAACGGGAGAAACACCATATATTTT.

V is TRBV5-5 and J is TRBJ1-4; the D is unclear. CDR1 and CDR2 (germline): SGHKS, YYEKEE (reference sequence). CDR3 size: 14 residues. With 1 base removed from V and 0 bases from J, the gap between germline ends came to 4 bases. The chain's CDR3 is CASSLRATNEKLFF. Here the CDR3 DNA reads TGTGCCAGCAGCTTGCGTGCAACTAATGAAAAACTGTTTTTT.

The chain employs TRBV5-1 and TRBJ1-1, with 8 positions matching TRBD1. This CDR3 spans 14 amino acids. Germline-derived CDR1 and CDR2 are SGHRS and YFSETQ. V dropped 0 bases and J dropped 11; count of bases not matched to a gene: 9. CDR3 DNA: TGCGCCAGCAGCTTGGAAGGGACAGGCGGAGTGGCTTTCTTT. Protein: CASSLEGTGGVAFF.

This clone turned up a few times. The rearrangement joins TRBV2 to TRBJ1-6; 10 bases are shared with TRBD1. The CDR3 sequence is 17 residues long. V gave up 3 bases and J gave up 7 bases; unmatched junction bases: 9. CDR1 and CDR2 from the germline V gene are SNHLY and FYNNEI. The CDR3 is CASSDQGQGPLNSPLHF. The CDR3 DNA reads TGTGCCAGCAGTGACCAGGGACAGGGGCCTTTGAATTCACCCCTCCACTTT.

By share, this clone ranks as medium-sized (0.01 to 0.1%). The rearrangement uses TRBV6-5 and TRBJ2-7, with D possibly being TRBD1 or TRBD2 (5 bases each). The length of the CDR3 is 13 residues. Between the trimmed V and J ends, which lost 5 bases and 7 bases, there was a span of 15 bases. Germline values: CDR1 MNHEY, CDR2 SVGAGI. The CDR3 coding sequence is TGTGCCAGCAGTGGGACCCTTGATAGTGAGCAGTACTTC. Its protein product is CASSGTLDSEQYF.

This clone was observed once. V gene TRBV7-6 combines with J gene TRBJ1-1; no definite D call. The germline CDR1 and CDR2 sequences are SGHVS and FNYEAQ. Between the trimmed V and J ends, which lost 3 bases and 2 bases, there was a span of 7 bases. The length of the CDR3 is 13 residues. For the CDR3, the DNA is TGTGCCAGCAGCTTTAACCCAAACACTGAAGCTTTCTTT. This codes for CASSFNPNTEAFF.

The genes are TRBV29-1 and TRBJ1-1, with TRBD1 matching 8 bases. J was trimmed by 4 bases and V by 7 bases; bases with no gene match: 11. The CDR3 runs to 14 residues. Per germline, CDR1 SQVTM and CDR2 ANQGSEA. The CDR3 DNA follows: TGCAGCGCTAAGACAGGGGAGGCAGGCACTGAAGCTTTCTTT. It codes for CSAKTGEAGTEAFF.

CDR3: CASSYRGGASDTQYF. CDR3 nucleotides: TGTGCCAGCAGTTACCGCGGGGGGGCTTCAGATACGCAGTATTTT. The chain recombines TRBV6-5 with TRBJ2-3, with 9 bases that match TRBD2. This CDR3 comprises 15 residues. V shed 2 bases, J shed 4 bases, and the junction held 4 bases outside the gene matches. Germline-derived CDR1 and CDR2 are MNHEY and SVGAGI.

The chain uses TRBV15 and TRBJ2-7; TRBD1 might be the D (5 bases). The CDR3 runs to 15 residues. The V and J ends lost 1 base and 2 bases respectively, with 12 bases between them. The V gene's germline CDR1 is LNHNV and CDR2 YYDKDF (reference sequence). CDR3 bases: TGTGCCACCAGCAGAGGACAGAGTCTGACCTACGAGCAGTACTTC. It encodes CATSRGQSLTYEQYF.

Only one count was recorded for this clone. This chain connects TRBV6-6 to TRBJ1-1; D not resolved. This CDR3 has 13 amino acids. The germline V and J ends were trimmed by 2 bases and 4 bases, with 8 bases remaining between them. Germline V gene lookup returns CDR1 MNHNY and CDR2 SVGAGI (reference sequence). This chain's CDR3 is CASSYQLTTEAFF. The DNA of the CDR3 is TGTGCCAGCAGTTACCAGCTCACCACTGAAGCTTTCTTT.

The chain couples TRBV10-3 to TRBJ1-1, with no clear D. This CDR3 is built from 13 residues. The germline gives CDR1 ENHRY, CDR2 SYGVKD. The V and J ends lost 5 bases and 7 bases respectively, with 14 bases between them. The CDR3 loop is CAISLTTELEAFF. For the CDR3, the DNA is TGTGCCATCAGTCTCACAACAGAGCTTGAAGCTTTCTTT.

Here the CDR3 DNA reads TGCGCCAGCAGCTTGGGAGCTAGCGGGGGCCCAGGGACCCAGTACTTC. Residues: CASSLGASGGPGTQYF. The chain employs TRBV5-1 and TRBJ2-5, with 10 bases fitting TRBD2. The V gene's germline CDR1 is SGHRS and CDR2 YFSETQ. CDR3 length: 16 residues. Losses at the gene ends were 0 bases for V and 7 bases for J; bases not matched to a gene: 9.

The rearrangement links TRBV5-1 to TRBJ1-1, with TRBD1 matching over 8 bases. Per germline, CDR1 SGHRS and CDR2 YFSETQ. After removal of 3 bases from V and 0 bases from J, the junction contained 1 base not matched to a gene. The CDR3 has 14 amino acids. CDR3 bases: TGCGCCAGCAGCTGGACAGGGATGAACACTGAAGCTTTCTTT. This sequence encodes CASSWTGMNTEAFF.

V is TRBV13 and J is TRBJ2-3, with TRBD2 matching 11 bases. The CDR3 loop spans 15 amino acids. From germline, CDR1 is PRHDT and CDR2 FYEKMQ (reference sequence). The trim removed 7 bases at V and 8 bases at J, leaving 11 bases unmatched. CDR3 coding DNA: TGTGCCAGCACCAGGACTAGCGGGTGGGGAGGTACGCAGTATTTT. It yields the protein CASTRTSGWGGTQYF.

The chain employs TRBV27 and TRBJ1-2, with D hard to call. The CDR3 totals 16 residues. V was clipped by 0 bases and J by 4 bases, with 15 bases between them. The germline V gene encodes CDR1 MNHEY and CDR2 SMNVEV (reference sequence). CDR3 in amino acids: CASSLSSRHPRYGYTF. DNA of the CDR3: TGTGCCAGCAGTTTATCGAGCAGGCATCCCCGCTATGGCTACACCTTC.

V and J are TRBV5-1 and TRBJ1-3; D gene ambiguous. V was clipped by 4 bases and J by 0 bases, with 14 bases between them. This CDR3 has 16 amino acids. Germline V gene sequence: CDR1 SGHRS, CDR2 YFSETQ. DNA for the CDR3: TGCGCCAGCAGCCCCTCCGACATTCTCTCTGGAAACACCATATATTTT. Translating gives CASSPSDILSGNTIYF.

Only a few counts were recorded for this clone. This rearrangement joins TRBV5-6 to TRBJ2-7; perhaps TRBD1 as D (5 bases). V was pared by 1 base and J by 3 bases, with 14 bases between. Germline V gives CDR1 SGHDT, CDR2 YYEEEE. This CDR3 is 15 amino acids long. CDR3 loop: CASSLLGPLIYEQYF. CDR3 bases: TGTGCCAGCAGCTTGCTGGGGCCGCTCATCTACGAGCAGTACTTC.